These T cell receptor beta chains were read from a single sample in a study of control samples from healthy donors and cancer patients. TCRdb's copy holds only in-frame clones and misses some; the assay was immunoSEQ multiplex PCR. The table has about 89,000 clones, more than 70% seen once; the top ten hold approximately 2.1%. Sequencing was done on a sample of blood. The receptors here all came from a middle-aged woman in good health. Each CDR3 is given with its conserved first and last residue. The D gene is left open where the match is weak. Clone size is shown for a subset of rows, as once, few, many or a class of expanded clone.

V gene	J gene	D gene	clone size	CDR3 protein	CDR3 DNA
TRBV5-1	TRBJ1-1	TRBD1	.	CASRRTGGRALNTEAFF	TGCGCCAGCAGGCGGACAGGGGGCAGAGCCTTGAACACTGAAGCTTTCTTT
TRBV13	TRBJ2-5	TRBD2	.	CASSLGTSGGTQYF	TGTGCCAGCAGCTTAGGCACTAGCGGGGGGACCCAGTACTTC
TRBV30	TRBJ1-2	TRBD1	.	CAWSVQGALGYTF	TGTGCCTGGAGTGTACAGGGGGCGTTGGGCTACACCTTC
TRBV10-3	TRBJ1-6	.	.	CAVSDGTRNSPLHF	TGTGCCGTGTCGGACGGGACAAGAAATTCACCCCTCCACTTT
TRBV6-4	TRBJ1-1	.	.	CASSDGQYTEAFF	TGTGCCAGCAGTGATGGGCAGTACACTGAAGCTTTCTTT
TRBV12-3/TRBV12-4	TRBJ1-4	.	once	CASSFAHQKLFF	TGTGCCAGCAGTTTTGCCCATCAAAAACTGTTTTTT
TRBV5-1	TRBJ2-3	TRBD2	.	CASSAGGLDTQYF	TGCGCCAGCTCCGCGGGGGGGCTAGATACGCAGTATTTT
TRBV19	TRBJ2-7	.	.	CASSIGGTTYEQYF	TGTGCCAGTAGTATTGGAGGAACTACCTACGAGCAGTACTTC
TRBV18	TRBJ1-3	.	.	CASSPRSESSGNTIYF	TGTGCCAGCTCACCACGGTCCGAGAGCTCTGGAAACACCATATATTTT
TRBV30	TRBJ1-4	TRBD1	.	CAWSAPGTASNEKLFF	TGTGCCTGGAGTGCACCCGGGACAGCTTCTAATGAAAAACTGTTTTTT
TRBV7-2	TRBJ1-1	TRBD1	.	CASSQGQYTEAFF	TGTGCCAGCAGCCAGGGACAGTACACTGAAGCTTTCTTT
TRBV6-5	TRBJ1-2	.	few	CASMRNYGYTF	TGTGCCAGCATGAGGAACTATGGCTACACCTTC
TRBV3-1/TRBV3-2	TRBJ2-5	.	once	CASSQDVSLAGTQYF	TGTGCCAGCAGCCAAGATGTATCCTTGGCGGGGACCCAGTACTTC
TRBV6-1	TRBJ1-2	TRBD1	.	CASSEGTGAVYGYTF	TGTGCCAGCAGTGAGGGGACAGGGGCCGTCTATGGCTACACCTTC
TRBV7-2	TRBJ2-7	TRBD2	.	CASSLNSGGVYEQYF	TGTGCCAGCAGCTTAAATAGCGGGGGGGTCTACGAGCAGTACTTC
TRBV6-5	TRBJ1-6	TRBD1	.	CASSYSGTGVGSPLHF	TGTGCCAGCAGTTACTCCGGGACAGGGGTGGGATCACCCCTCCACTTT
TRBV3-1/TRBV3-2	TRBJ1-1	.	.	CASSQSERNTEAFF	TGTGCCAGCAGCCAATCGGAAAGGAACACTGAAGCTTTCTTT
TRBV2	TRBJ1-1	TRBD1	.	CASIRDRNTEAFF	TGTGCCAGCATCCGGGACAGGAACACTGAAGCTTTCTTT
TRBV30	TRBJ2-7	.	.	CAWKGRTSYEQYF	TGTGCCTGGAAAGGGCGCACGTCTTACGAGCAGTACTTC
TRBV4-3	TRBJ2-2	.	.	CASSQNLANTGELFF	TGCGCCAGCAGCCAAAATCTGGCAAACACCGGGGAGCTGTTTTTT
TRBV19	TRBJ1-4	TRBD1	.	CASSDPGQGTTNEKLFF	TGTGCCAGTAGTGATCCGGGACAGGGGACAACTAATGAAAAACTGTTTTTT
TRBV6-2/TRBV6-3	TRBJ2-1	TRBD2	few	CASSYRARGLGEQFF	TGTGCCAGCAGTTACAGGGCTAGAGGACTAGGGGAGCAGTTCTTC
TRBV20-1	TRBJ2-1	.	.	CSASRGIGYNEQFF	TGCAGTGCTAGTAGAGGGATTGGGTACAATGAGCAGTTCTTC
TRBV10-1	TRBJ1-1	.	.	CASSVRKGNRGENTEAFF	TGCGCCAGCAGTGTTAGGAAGGGGAACCGTGGCGAGAACACTGAAGCTTTCTTT
TRBV19	TRBJ1-2	.	.	CASSLRDVYGYTF	TGTGCCAGTAGTCTCCGGGACGTATATGGCTACACCTTC
TRBV6-5	TRBJ1-5	.	.	CASSRGQGINQPQHF	TGTGCCAGCAGCCGAGGGCAGGGTATCAATCAGCCCCAGCATTTT
TRBV12-5	TRBJ2-6	.	.	CASGLVGFSGANVLTF	TGTGCTAGTGGTTTGGTGGGGTTCTCTGGGGCCAACGTCCTGACTTTC
TRBV6-2/TRBV6-3	TRBJ1-1	.	.	CASSRDLNTEAFF	TGTGCCAGCAGTAGGGACTTGAACACTGAAGCTTTCTTT
TRBV23-1	TRBJ2-7	.	.	CASSHRWLEQYF	TGCGCCAGCAGTCATCGATGGTTGGAGCAGTACTTC
TRBV13	TRBJ2-3	.	.	CASSLFTDTQYF	TGTGCCAGCAGCTTATTTACAGATACGCAGTATTTT
TRBV5-1	TRBJ2-1	.	once	CASSLATGEQFF	TGCGCCAGCAGCTTGGCTACGGGGGAGCAGTTCTTC
TRBV6-5	TRBJ1-1	.	.	CATSRGNTEAFF	TGTGCCACCTCCAGGGGTAACACTGAAGCTTTCTTT
TRBV5-6	TRBJ1-4	.	.	CASSSAGSNEKLFF	TGTGCCAGCAGCTCCGCCGGGAGTAATGAAAAACTGTTTTTT
TRBV4-3	TRBJ2-3	TRBD2	.	CASSRLGASGGTDTQYF	TGCGCCAGCAGCCGGTTGGGGGCTAGCGGGGGCACAGATACGCAGTATTTT
TRBV7-7	TRBJ2-3	TRBD2	.	CASSSSGGSTDTQYF	TGTGCCAGCAGCTCCAGCGGGGGAAGCACAGATACGCAGTATTTT
TRBV3-1/TRBV3-2	TRBJ2-6	.	.	CASSQITGANVLTF	TGTGCCAGCAGCCAGATTACTGGGGCCAACGTCCTGACTTTC
TRBV7-9	TRBJ1-6	.	.	CASSLGMGSPLHF	TGTGCCAGCAGCTTGGGGATGGGTTCACCCCTCCACTTT
TRBV19	TRBJ1-2	TRBD1	.	CASSVSTGFHGYTF	TGTGCCAGTAGTGTCTCGACAGGGTTCCATGGCTACACCTTC
TRBV18	TRBJ1-3	TRBD1	.	CASSPTTGGVLDTIYF	TGTGCCAGCTCACCAACCACAGGGGGAGTTTTGGACACCATATATTTT
TRBV7-2	TRBJ2-1	TRBD2	.	CASSLGLGSGGYNEQFF	TGTGCCAGCAGCTTAGGGTTAGGTAGCGGGGGGTATAATGAGCAGTTCTTC
TRBV27	TRBJ2-1	TRBD2	.	CASSLSSGGAGEQFF	TGTGCCAGCAGTTTATCTAGCGGGGGGGCGGGTGAGCAGTTCTTC
TRBV19	TRBJ2-1	.	.	CASSPTNLGSGEQFF	TGTGCCAGTAGTCCTACCAATTTGGGATCCGGTGAGCAGTTCTTC
TRBV4-3	TRBJ2-1	.	few	CASSQDPLRGGRNEQFF	TGCGCCAGCAGCCAAGATCCCTTGAGGGGGGGCCGGAATGAGCAGTTCTTC
TRBV10-1	TRBJ2-3	TRBD1	.	CASSDRTGADTQYF	TGCGCCAGCAGTGACCGGACAGGGGCTGATACGCAGTATTTT